This is a list of T cell receptor beta chains from one sample in a study of T cells in Graves' hyperthyroidism and ophthalmopathy. MiXCR, run by TCRdb on the multiplex PCR reads, gives a single entry per CDR3 protein. The repertoire holds a few hundred thousand distinct CDR3 sequences, with roughly an eighth as singletons. Sequencing was carried out using blood. Every receptor here comes from a young woman with Graves' hyperthyroidism. Both conserved end residues are trimmed from each CDR3.

TRBV6-1,TRBJ1-2,ASSVGRNYGYT
TRBV15,TRBJ1-1,ATSRDLGRGQGFAEAF
TRBV7-9,TRBJ2-7,ASSSGQY
TRBV6-4,TRBJ2-2,ASSPNDSGGGTGELF
TRBV29-1,TRBJ2-1,SVEGWGNEQF
TRBV6-1,TRBJ1-2,ASRLGGYT
TRBV28,TRBJ1-6,ASSLFPGQGFH
TRBV7-2,TRBJ1-6,ASSFRGRDSPLH
TRBV11-3,TRBJ2-5,ASSVTGLETQY
TRBV28,TRBJ1-4,ASSFWGQGEKLF
TRBV19,TRBJ2-3,ASSPLGGDTQY
TRBV20-1,TRBJ2-1,SARVGSGRPTESSYNEQF
TRBV7-8,TRBJ2-1,ASSLAGGYLGGQF
TRBV7-9,TRBJ2-2,ASSLVHSLSNTGELF
TRBV6-1,TRBJ1-1,ASSERDRVDTEAF
TRBV2,TRBJ1-4,ASSEVTTTNEKLF
TRBV9,TRBJ2-1,ASSPQLAGANNEQF
TRBV14,TRBJ2-1,ASSQVFRNEQF
TRBV2,TRBJ1-4,ASSGGTGGLYEKLF
TRBV20-1,TRBJ1-5,SALPLGSITSNQPQH
TRBV4-3,TRBJ1-6,ASSQGEGVVSPLH
TRBV28,TRBJ1-1,ASSCHREMNTEAF
TRBV4-2,TRBJ2-3,ASSQAGGRTSTDTQY
TRBV7-3,TRBJ2-5,ASSQYGETQY
TRBV6-1,TRBJ1-1,ASSPVVGTEAF
TRBV28,TRBJ1-4,ASSQGGSYEKLF
TRBV9,TRBJ1-2,ASSGADRESYGYT
TRBV5-4,TRBJ1-4,ASSSSGTGHEKLF
TRBV28,TRBJ2-5,ATRRARGIRQETQY
TRBV7-6,TRBJ2-7,ASSPEPMGLPTSYEQY
TRBV12-3/TRBV12-4,TRBJ1-3,ASSLGAPTGNTIY
TRBV2,TRBJ1-1,ASSEGPNTEAF
TRBV2,TRBJ2-7,ASSEGWYEQY
TRBV5-1,TRBJ2-1,ASSPERPQGNEQF
TRBV10-3,TRBJ1-1,AISDLQGTEAF
TRBV29-1,TRBJ1-2,SVLTGTGGYT
TRBV12-3/TRBV12-4,TRBJ2-3,ASSTDSRGDTQY
TRBV28,TRBJ1-2,ASSFVNGASNYGYT
TRBV5-1,TRBJ1-2,ASSLLPGTSYGYT
TRBV29-1,TRBJ2-4,SVESRMNKNIQY
TRBV10-3,TRBJ2-7,AISDGVEQY
TRBV13,TRBJ2-1,VSAQSSYNEQF
TRBV27,TRBJ1-5,ASSPLETNQPQH
TRBV7-9,TRBJ2-1,ASSLAGGGTSGTHEQF
TRBV9,TRBJ1-2,ASSGGQRAYGYT
TRBV29-1,TRBJ1-1,SVSRVMNTEAF
TRBV6-1,TRBJ2-2,ASRGVPNTGELF
TRBV7-3,TRBJ2-1,ASSLSRSSLNEQF
TRBV20-1,TRBJ2-5,SASGAYQETQY
TRBV30,TRBJ2-7,AWSEISGRSEQY
TRBV20-1,TRBJ2-3,SASIGRVPSTDTQY
TRBV27,TRBJ2-7,ASSSQTSGRVYEQY
TRBV12-5,TRBJ2-7,ASGLLDAPYEQY
TRBV5-1,TRBJ2-1,ASRDPSGIRNEQF
TRBV7-2,TRBJ2-7,ASSPVGLASYEQY